This T cell receptor (beta chain) was recovered during a study of blood T cell repertoires in COVID-19. Study information: Acute-phase and convalescent COVID-19 samples originated in the United States, Italy and Spain.

In the original analysis: Reference gene primers were amplified, and this amplification served to estimate nucleated cell counts. TCRdb's copy holds only in-frame clones and misses some; the assay was immunoSEQ multiplex PCR. The V and J calls and clone size come from that table; D and trimming were worked out from the DNA. The sample includes hundreds of thousands of clones, 85% to 90% of them seen just once. CDR3 length: 14 amino acids. Germline V gene data show CDR1 as SGHTS and CDR2 as YDEGEE. The V end lost 4 bases, the J end lost 3 bases, and 13 bases lay between the germline ends. Ages ranged from about 18 to 100 years, with residence in approximately 25 US areas. Participant reports of clinical history set cohort assignment.

The source of this sequence is a man younger than 40 who had recovered from COVID-19. This rearrangement joins TRBV5-8 to TRBJ1-1; perhaps TRBD1 as D (5 bases). Source material: PBMCs or T cells enriched from blood (not recorded which). CDR3 DNA: TGTGCCAGCAGCCTCCAGGGAGGTGACACTGAAGCTTTCTTT. Residues: CASSLQGGDTEAFF.